These T cell receptor beta chains were read from a single sample in a study of OX40 agonist ivuxolimab in advanced cancers. Sequencing used immunoSEQ multiplex PCR; TCRdb keeps in-frame clones, though not all of them. Among more than 15,000 clones listed, about four fifths were seen once. The sample was CD4+ or CD8+ T cells sorted from blood, taken in a trial of the OX40 agonist ivuxolimab. These receptors were obtained from an adult with an advanced solid tumor such as melanoma, head and neck, liver or kidney cancer. Both conserved end residues are part of each CDR3. The order of the fields is clone size, V gene, D gene, J gene, CDR3 DNA, CDR3 protein. D genes are given only for firm matches. Some rows mark clone size as missing; the rest say once, few, many or name a class of expanded clone.

size: .
V: TRBV7-9
D: TRBD1
J: TRBJ2-7
DNA: TGTGCCAGCAGCTTTCCGGACAGGGTCCACGAGCAGTACTTC
CDR3: CASSFPDRVHEQYF

size: few
V: TRBV9
D: TRBD1
J: TRBJ2-7
DNA: TGTGCCAGCAGCGTAAACGTCCAGGGGGCCATCCACGAGCAGTACTTC
CDR3: CASSVNVQGAIHEQYF

size: .
V: TRBV7-9
D: .
J: TRBJ2-1
DNA: TGTGCCAGCAGGTGGGGCAATGAGCAGTTCTTC
CDR3: CASRWGNEQFF

size: .
V: TRBV19
D: TRBD1
J: TRBJ2-7
DNA: TGTGCCAGTAGTTCCCGACAGGGAACCTACGAGCAGTACTTC
CDR3: CASSSRQGTYEQYF

size: .
V: TRBV9
D: TRBD1
J: TRBJ2-2
DNA: TGTGCCAGCAGCGTACTGGGACAGCACACCGGGGAGCTGTTTTTT
CDR3: CASSVLGQHTGELFF

size: few
V: TRBV5-4
D: .
J: TRBJ2-7
DNA: TGTGCCAGCAGCTTGGGTATGAGTTCCGAGCAGTACTTC
CDR3: CASSLGMSSEQYF

size: .
V: TRBV5-4
D: .
J: TRBJ1-1
DNA: TGTGCCAGCAGCTTGGTGGATACTGAAGCTTTCTTT
CDR3: CASSLVDTEAFF

size: .
V: TRBV13
D: .
J: TRBJ2-3
DNA: TGTGCCAGCAGCTACACAGATACGCAGTATTTT
CDR3: CASSYTDTQYF

size: .
V: TRBV5-3
D: .
J: TRBJ2-7
DNA: TGTGCCAGCAGCTTTTCATGGCAATCCTACGAGCAGTACTTC
CDR3: CASSFSWQSYEQYF

size: .
V: TRBV5-1
D: .
J: TRBJ2-2
DNA: TGCGCCAGCAGCTTGGAAGGCGGAGGTTGGGCCGGGGAGCTGTTTTTT
CDR3: CASSLEGGGWAGELFF

size: once
V: TRBV30
D: .
J: TRBJ2-5
DNA: TGTGCCTGGTCTCGGGCCCCCCAAGAGACCCAGTACTTC
CDR3: CAWSRAPQETQYF

size: once
V: TRBV7-3
D: .
J: TRBJ2-7
DNA: TGTGCCAGCAGCTTAGAGCCTGTCAGGGCCTCCTACGAGCAGTACTTC
CDR3: CASSLEPVRASYEQYF

size: .
V: TRBV5-1
D: TRBD2
J: TRBJ2-7
DNA: TGCGCCAGCAGCTTGGGGTCCCCGGGGGGGGCATACGAGCAGTACTTC
CDR3: CASSLGSPGGAYEQYF

size: .
V: TRBV27
D: .
J: TRBJ2-2
DNA: TGTGCCAGCAGTTTACAGGGACACACCGGGGAGCTGTTTTTT
CDR3: CASSLQGHTGELFF

size: .
V: TRBV29-1
D: TRBD1
J: TRBJ2-7
DNA: TGCAGCGGCGGGACAGGGCCCGAGCAGTACTTC
CDR3: CSGGTGPEQYF

size: .
V: TRBV30
D: .
J: TRBJ1-2
DNA: TGTGCCTGGAGTGTGTGGGGATCTAACTATGGCTACACCTTC
CDR3: CAWSVWGSNYGYTF

size: .
V: TRBV30
D: TRBD2
J: TRBJ2-3
DNA: TGTGCCTGGAGTGGACTAGCGGGATCAAGAGATACGCAGTATTTT
CDR3: CAWSGLAGSRDTQYF

size: .
V: TRBV20-1
D: .
J: TRBJ2-7
DNA: TGCAGTGCCCCAAGGGGTTACGAGCAGTACTTC
CDR3: CSAPRGYEQYF

size: .
V: TRBV5-6
D: .
J: TRBJ2-3
DNA: TGTGCCAGCAGCGTACAGGGCCCAGATACGCAGTATTTT
CDR3: CASSVQGPDTQYF

size: .
V: TRBV11-2
D: .
J: TRBJ2-7
DNA: TGTGCCAGCAGCTTTATCGTTGCGGGTGCCTACGAGCAGTACTTC
CDR3: CASSFIVAGAYEQYF

size: .
V: TRBV11-2
D: .
J: TRBJ2-7
DNA: TGTGCCAGCAGCGCCGCCTACGAGCAGTACTTC
CDR3: CASSAAYEQYF

size: .
V: TRBV27
D: .
J: TRBJ2-1
DNA: TGTGCCAGCAGTTTATCGATGGGTCTCGAGCAGTTCTTC
CDR3: CASSLSMGLEQFF

size: .
V: TRBV19
D: TRBD1
J: TRBJ1-5
DNA: TGTGCCAGTAGACCGGGACAGGGGGCATATAGCAATCAGCCCCAGCATTTT
CDR3: CASRPGQGAYSNQPQHF

size: .
V: TRBV6-1
D: .
J: TRBJ1-1
DNA: TGTGCCAGCAGTCTAGGGGGGAACACTGAAGCTTTCTTT
CDR3: CASSLGGNTEAFF

size: .
V: TRBV5-4
D: .
J: TRBJ1-1
DNA: TGTGCCAGCAGCTTGGGGGTGGGGATGAACACTGAAGCTTTCTTT
CDR3: CASSLGVGMNTEAFF

size: .
V: TRBV30
D: TRBD1
J: TRBJ2-7
DNA: TGTGCCTCCCGAGGGGGCCATTTCTACGAGCAGTACTTC
CDR3: CASRGGHFYEQYF

size: .
V: TRBV9
D: .
J: TRBJ1-6
DNA: TGTGCCAGCAGCGTAGAGGGGGGTCGCTCACCCCTCCACTTT
CDR3: CASSVEGGRSPLHF

size: .
V: TRBV27
D: .
J: TRBJ2-2
DNA: TGTGCCAGCAGTTCTCGGAACACCGGGGAGCTGTTTTTT
CDR3: CASSSRNTGELFF

size: .
V: TRBV7-8
D: TRBD2
J: TRBJ2-5
DNA: TGTGCCAGCAGCTTCGGACAGGGAATTAGCGGGAGGCCCTACCAAGAGACCCAGTACTTC
CDR3: CASSFGQGISGRPYQETQYF

size: .
V: TRBV4-1
D: TRBD2
J: TRBJ2-7
DNA: TGCGCCAGCAGCCAAGATGCTAGCGGAACCTCCTACGAGCAGTACTTC
CDR3: CASSQDASGTSYEQYF

size: .
V: TRBV10-2
D: TRBD1
J: TRBJ2-3
DNA: TGCGCCAGCAGTGGATATACCGGGACAGGACGATTCACAGATACGCAGTATTTT
CDR3: CASSGYTGTGRFTDTQYF

size: .
V: TRBV27
D: .
J: TRBJ1-6
DNA: TGTGCCAGCAGTTGGATGGCAGGCGGCTCACCCCTCCACTTT
CDR3: CASSWMAGGSPLHF

size: .
V: TRBV6-5
D: .
J: TRBJ2-1
DNA: TGTGCCAGCAGTTACGGTCTAGCTTACGGTGAGCAGTTCTTC
CDR3: CASSYGLAYGEQFF

size: .
V: TRBV6-4
D: .
J: TRBJ1-5
DNA: TGTGCCAGCAGCCTCAGAGGGAGGTGGAGCAATCAGCCCCAGCATTTT
CDR3: CASSLRGRWSNQPQHF

size: few
V: TRBV4-1
D: TRBD1
J: TRBJ2-2
DNA: TGCGCCAGCAGCGAAGCCGGGACAGGGGGTTCCGGGGAGCTGTTTTTT
CDR3: CASSEAGTGGSGELFF